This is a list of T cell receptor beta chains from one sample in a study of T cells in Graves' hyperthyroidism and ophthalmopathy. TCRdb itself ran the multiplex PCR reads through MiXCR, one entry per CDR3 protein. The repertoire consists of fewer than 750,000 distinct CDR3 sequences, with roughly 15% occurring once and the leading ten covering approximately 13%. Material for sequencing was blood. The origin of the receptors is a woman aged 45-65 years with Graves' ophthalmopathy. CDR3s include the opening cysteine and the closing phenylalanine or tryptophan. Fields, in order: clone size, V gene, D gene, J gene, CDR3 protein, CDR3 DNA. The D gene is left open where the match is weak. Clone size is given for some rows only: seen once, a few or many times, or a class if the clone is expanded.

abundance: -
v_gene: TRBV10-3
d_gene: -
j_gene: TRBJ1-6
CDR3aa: CAIRTKQGKDSPLHF
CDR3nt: TGTGCCATCAGGACTAAACAGGGAAAGGATTCACCCCTCCACTTT

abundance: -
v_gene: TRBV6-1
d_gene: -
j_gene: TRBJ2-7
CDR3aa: CAGSEEGFVAYEQYF
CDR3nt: TGTGCCGGCAGTGAAGAGGGTTTTGTAGCCTACGAGCAGTACTTC

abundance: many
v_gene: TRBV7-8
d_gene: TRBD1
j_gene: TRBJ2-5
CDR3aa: CASSRGQGGETQYF
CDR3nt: TGTGCCAGCAGCCGAGGACAGGGCGGGGAGACCCAGTACTTC

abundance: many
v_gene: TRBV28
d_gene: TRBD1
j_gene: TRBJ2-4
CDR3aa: CATQGQVGDIQYF
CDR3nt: TGTGCCACCCAAGGACAGGTTGGGGACATTCAGTACTTC

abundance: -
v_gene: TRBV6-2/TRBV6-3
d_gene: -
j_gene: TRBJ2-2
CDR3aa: CASTGLLNPGELFF
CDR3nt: TGTGCCAGCACCGGCTTACTAAACCCCGGGGAGCTGTTTTTT

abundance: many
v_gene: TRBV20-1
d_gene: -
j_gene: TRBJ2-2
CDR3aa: CSAQGLQNTGELFF
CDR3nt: TGCAGTGCCCAGGGACTCCAGAACACCGGGGAGCTGTTTTTT

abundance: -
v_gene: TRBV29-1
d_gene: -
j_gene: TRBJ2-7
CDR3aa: CSVGPGDEQCF
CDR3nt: TGCAGCGTTGGGCCAGGGGACGAGCAGTGCTTC

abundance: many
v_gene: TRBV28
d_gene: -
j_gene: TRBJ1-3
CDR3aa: CASRVLGHGNTIYF
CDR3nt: TGTGCCAGCAGGGTATTGGGACACGGAAACACCATATATTTT

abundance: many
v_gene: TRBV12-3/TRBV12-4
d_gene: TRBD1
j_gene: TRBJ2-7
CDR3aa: CASSPRAGTGENPLSYEQYF
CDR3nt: TGTGCCAGCAGTCCGCGCGCCGGGACAGGGGAAAATCCACTCAGCTACGAGCAGTACTTC

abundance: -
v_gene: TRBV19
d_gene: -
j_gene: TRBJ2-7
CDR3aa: CASSGGRGAYEQYF
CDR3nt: TGTGCCAGTAGTGGGGGGCGCGGGGCCTACGAGCAGTACTTC

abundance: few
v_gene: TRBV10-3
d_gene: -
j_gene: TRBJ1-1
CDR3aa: CAISRRGDMNTEAFF
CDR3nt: TGTGCCATCAGTCGGAGGGGGGACATGAACACTGAAGCTTTCTTT

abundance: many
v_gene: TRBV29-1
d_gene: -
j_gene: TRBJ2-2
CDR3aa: CSGSGTGELFF
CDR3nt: TGCAGCGGTAGCGGCACCGGGGAGCTGTTTTTT

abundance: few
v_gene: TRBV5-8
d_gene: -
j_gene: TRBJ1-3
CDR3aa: CASSLGALGSGNTIYF
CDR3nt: TGTGCCAGCAGCTTGGGGGCACTAGGCTCTGGAAACACCATATATTTT

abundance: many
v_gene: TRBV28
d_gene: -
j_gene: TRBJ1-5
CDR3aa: CASSFQGLRDQPQHF
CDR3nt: TGTGCCAGCAGTTTTCAGGGTCTGCGGGATCAGCCCCAGCATTTT

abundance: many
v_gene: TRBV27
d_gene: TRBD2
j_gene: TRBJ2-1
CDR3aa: CASSLFPRTSGTSYNEQFF
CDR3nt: TGTGCCAGCAGTTTATTCCCCAGGACTAGCGGAACTTCCTACAATGAGCAGTTCTTC

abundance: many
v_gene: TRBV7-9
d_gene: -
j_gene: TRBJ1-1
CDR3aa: CASSLISTEAFF
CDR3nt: TGTGCCAGCAGTTTAATCAGTACTGAAGCTTTCTTT

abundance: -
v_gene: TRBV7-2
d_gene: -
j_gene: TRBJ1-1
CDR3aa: CASSLAAGAGSVF
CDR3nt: TGTGCCAGCAGCTTAGCAGCGGGTGCAGGGAGTGTCTTT

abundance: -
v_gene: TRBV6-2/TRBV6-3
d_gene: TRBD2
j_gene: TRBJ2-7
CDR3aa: CASTKGLVGAGEQYF
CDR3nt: TGTGCCAGCACTAAGGGACTAGTGGGAGCCGGGGAGCAGTACTTC

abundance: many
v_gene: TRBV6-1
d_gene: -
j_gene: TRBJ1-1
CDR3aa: CASRTIGTENTEAFF
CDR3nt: TGTGCCAGCAGGACAATTGGGACGGAGAACACTGAAGCTTTCTTT

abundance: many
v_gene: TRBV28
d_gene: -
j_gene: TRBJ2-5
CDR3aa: CASSLMARGETQYF
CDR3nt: TGTGCCAGCAGTTTAATGGCCAGAGGGGAGACCCAGTACTTC

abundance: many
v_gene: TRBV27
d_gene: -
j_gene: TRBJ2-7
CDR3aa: CASSLTRSYEQYF
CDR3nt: TGTGCCAGCAGTTTGACTCGCTCCTACGAGCAGTACTTC

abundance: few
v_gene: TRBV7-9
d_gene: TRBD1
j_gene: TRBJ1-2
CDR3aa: CASSPPDAYRDRGRYGYTF
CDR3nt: TGTGCCAGCAGCCCACCCGACGCATACCGGGACAGGGGGAGATATGGCTACACCTTC

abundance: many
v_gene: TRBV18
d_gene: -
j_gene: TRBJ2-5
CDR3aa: CASSPLSGTPRQETQYF
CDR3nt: TGTGCCAGCTCACCGCTTTCGGGGACGCCCCGCCAAGAGACCCAGTACTTC

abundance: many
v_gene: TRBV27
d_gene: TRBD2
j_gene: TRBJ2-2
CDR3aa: CASSFRLVAGNTGELFF
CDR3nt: TGTGCCAGCAGTTTTCGGTTGGTAGCGGGAAACACCGGGGAGCTGTTTTTT

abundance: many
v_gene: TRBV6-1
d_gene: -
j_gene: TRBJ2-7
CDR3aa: CASSPPGPVDEQYF
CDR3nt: TGTGCCAGCAGCCCTCCCGGACCGGTCGACGAGCAGTACTTC

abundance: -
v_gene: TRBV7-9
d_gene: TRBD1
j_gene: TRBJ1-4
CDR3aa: CASSFGTGTEANEKLFF
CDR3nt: TGTGCCAGCAGCTTTGGGACAGGGACAGAGGCTAATGAAAAACTGTTTTTT

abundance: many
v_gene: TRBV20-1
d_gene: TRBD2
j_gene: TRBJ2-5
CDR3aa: CSATSGQETQYF
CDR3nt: TGCAGTGCGACTAGCGGCCAAGAGACCCAGTACTTC

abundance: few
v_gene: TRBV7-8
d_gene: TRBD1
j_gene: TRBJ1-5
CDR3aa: CASSSRGLPQHF
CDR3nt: TGTGCCAGCAGCTCCAGGGGGCTGCCCCAGCATTTT

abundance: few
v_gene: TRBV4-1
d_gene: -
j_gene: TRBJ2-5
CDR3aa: CASSQILPQETQYF
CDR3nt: TGCGCCAGCAGCCAAATACTACCCCAAGAGACCCAGTACTTC

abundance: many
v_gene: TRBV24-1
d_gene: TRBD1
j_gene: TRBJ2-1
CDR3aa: CATSESPGQGLHNEQFF
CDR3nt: TGTGCCACCAGTGAATCTCCGGGACAGGGGCTCCACAATGAGCAGTTCTTC

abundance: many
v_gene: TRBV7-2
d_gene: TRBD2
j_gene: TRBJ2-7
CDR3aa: CASSMTSGALSFHEQYF
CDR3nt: TGTGCCAGCAGCATGACTAGCGGGGCCCTATCCTTCCACGAGCAGTACTTC

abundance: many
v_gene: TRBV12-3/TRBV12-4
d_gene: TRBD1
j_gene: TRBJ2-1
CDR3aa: CASSLETGFNEQFF
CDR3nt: TGTGCCAGCAGTTTAGAGACAGGGTTTAATGAGCAGTTCTTC

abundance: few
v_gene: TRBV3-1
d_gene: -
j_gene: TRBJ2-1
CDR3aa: CASSDIPGPQFF
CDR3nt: TGTGCCAGCAGCGACATCCCGGGGCCGCAGTTCTTC

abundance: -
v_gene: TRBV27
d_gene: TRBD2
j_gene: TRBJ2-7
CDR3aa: CASSFQGGSGEQYF
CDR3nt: TGTGCCAGCAGTTTTCAGGGCGGGAGCGGCGAGCAGTACTTC

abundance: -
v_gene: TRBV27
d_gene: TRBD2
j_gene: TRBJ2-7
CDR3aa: CASSSTTSGNHLSSYEQYF
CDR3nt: TGTGCCAGCAGCAGTACGACTAGCGGGAATCACCTAAGCTCCTACGAGCAGTACTTC

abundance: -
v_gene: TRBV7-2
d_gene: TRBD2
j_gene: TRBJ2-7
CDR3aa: CASSLRLGTSGGISYEQYF
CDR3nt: TGTGCCAGCAGCTTAAGGCTTGGGACTAGCGGGGGGATTTCCTACGAGCAGTACTTC

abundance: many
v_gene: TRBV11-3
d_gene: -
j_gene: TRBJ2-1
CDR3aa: CASSLRGGRYDEQFF
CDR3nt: TGTGCCAGCAGCCTCCGGGGCGGGCGTTATGATGAGCAGTTCTTC

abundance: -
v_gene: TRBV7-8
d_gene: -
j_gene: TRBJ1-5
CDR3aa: CASSARTEVQGNQPQHF
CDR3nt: TGTGCCAGCAGCGCAAGGACAGAGGTTCAGGGCAATCAGCCCCAGCATTTT

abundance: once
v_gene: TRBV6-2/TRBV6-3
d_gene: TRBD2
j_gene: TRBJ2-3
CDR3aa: CASSLGLAGGKHSTDTQYF
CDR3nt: TGTGCCAGCAGTTTGGGACTAGCGGGGGGTAAACATAGCACAGATACGCAGTATTTT

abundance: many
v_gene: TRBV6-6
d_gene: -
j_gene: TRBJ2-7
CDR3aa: CASSYSRLAVEQYF
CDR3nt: TGTGCCAGCAGTTACTCGCGTCTAGCCGTTGAGCAGTACTTC

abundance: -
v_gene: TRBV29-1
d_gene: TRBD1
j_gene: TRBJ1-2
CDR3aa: CSARDLGQENGYTF
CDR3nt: TGCAGCGCCCGGGACCTAGGACAGGAGAATGGCTACACCTTC

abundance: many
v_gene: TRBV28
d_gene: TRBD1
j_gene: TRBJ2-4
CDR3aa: CASRNPGQGAVTKNIQYF
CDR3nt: TGTGCCAGCAGAAACCCGGGACAGGGGGCGGTCACCAAAAACATTCAGTACTTC

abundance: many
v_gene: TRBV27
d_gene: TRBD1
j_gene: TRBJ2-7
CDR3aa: CASSPGDRVGYEQYF
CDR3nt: TGTGCCAGCAGTCCGGGGGACAGGGTAGGATACGAGCAGTACTTC

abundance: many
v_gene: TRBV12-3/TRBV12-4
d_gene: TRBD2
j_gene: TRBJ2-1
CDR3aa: CASSLSGRAGDEQFF
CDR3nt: TGTGCCAGCAGTTTGAGTGGGAGGGCCGGGGATGAGCAGTTCTTC

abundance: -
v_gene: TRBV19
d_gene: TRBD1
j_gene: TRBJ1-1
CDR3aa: CASKVQGVTNTEAFF
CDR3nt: TGTGCCAGTAAAGTCCAGGGGGTGACGAACACTGAAGCTTTCTTT

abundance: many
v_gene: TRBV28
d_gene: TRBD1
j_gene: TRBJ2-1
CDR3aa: CASSPLIRQGRDNEQFF
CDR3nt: TGTGCCAGCAGTCCCCTTATTCGACAGGGAAGAGACAATGAGCAGTTCTTC

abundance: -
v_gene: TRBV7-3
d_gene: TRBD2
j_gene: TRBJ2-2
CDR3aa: CASSRTSGSGGELFF
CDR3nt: TGTGCCAGCAGCAGGACTAGCGGGAGTGGCGGGGAGCTGTTTTTT